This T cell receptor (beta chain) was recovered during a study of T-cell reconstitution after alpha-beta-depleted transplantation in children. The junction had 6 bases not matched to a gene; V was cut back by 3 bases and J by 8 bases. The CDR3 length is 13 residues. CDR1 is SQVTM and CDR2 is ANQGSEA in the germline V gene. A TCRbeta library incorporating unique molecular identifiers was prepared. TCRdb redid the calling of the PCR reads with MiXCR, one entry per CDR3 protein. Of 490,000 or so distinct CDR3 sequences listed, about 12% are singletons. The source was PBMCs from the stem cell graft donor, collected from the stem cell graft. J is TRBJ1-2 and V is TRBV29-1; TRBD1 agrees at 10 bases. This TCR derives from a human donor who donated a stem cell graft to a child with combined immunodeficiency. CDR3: CSVDDRGREGYTF. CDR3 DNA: TGCAGCGTTGACGACAGGGGGCGGGAGGGCTACACCTTC.